The 15 T cell receptor beta chains in this list originate from one sample, sequenced in a study of cytomegalovirus exposure and HLA in healthy donors. The PCR had 60 Vbeta and 13 Jbeta primers. TCRdb's table, derived via immunoSEQ multiplex PCR, lists solely in-frame clones and lacks some. Among fewer than 90,000 clones, approximately 70% were seen once, and the ten largest hold about 10%. Source material: PBMCs. These TCRs come from a woman aged 45 to 65 in good health and CMV-seropositive.

This clone has a handful of counts. The chain is built from TRBV5-6 and TRBJ1-3; 7 nucleotides line up with TRBD1. V was pared by 4 bases and J by 4 bases, with 8 bases of the junction left unmatched. The CDR3 has 15 amino acids. Germline CDR1 is SGHDT and CDR2 is YYEEEE. In DNA, the CDR3 is TGTGCCAGCAGCCCCGACAGGGCTTACGGAAACACCATATATTTT. Its protein product is CASSPDRAYGNTIYF.

This chain uses TRBV4-1 with TRBJ1-6; tentatively, D is TRBD1 (6 bases). Trimming stripped 0 bases from V and 5 bases from J, with 14 bases between. The CDR3 has 17 amino acids. CDR1 and CDR2 (germline): MGHRA, YSYEKL. This CDR3 is CASSQDLVRTDNSPLHF. DNA for the CDR3: TGCGCCAGCAGCCAAGATTTAGTCCGGACAGATAATTCACCCCTCCACTTT.

J is TRBJ2-7 and V is TRBV4-3, with a tentative D call TRBD1 (6 bases). The CDR3 has 13 amino acids. Trimming left V 4 bases short and J 3 bases short, with 10 bases between. CDR1 LGHNA and CDR2 YSLEER come from the germline V gene. This CDR3 reads CASSPGAHYEQYF. The CDR3 nucleotides are TGCGCCAGCAGCCCAGGGGCCCACTACGAGCAGTACTTC.

V gene TRBV7-2 combines with J gene TRBJ2-1; D gene ambiguous. Germline CDR1 SGHTA, CDR2 FQGNSA. The CDR3 consists of 12 residues. V shed 2 bases and J shed 5 bases, with 4 bases lying between them. CDR3 residues: CASSLNNNEQFF. The CDR3 bases are TGTGCCAGCAGCTTAAACAACAATGAGCAGTTCTTC.

This chain uses TRBV5-4 with TRBJ1-2; 9 bases are shared with TRBD1. This CDR3 is built from 15 residues. Per germline, CDR1 SGHNT and CDR2 YYREEE (reference sequence). Unmatched junction bases numbered 6, after V lost 0 bases and J lost 6 bases. The CDR3 region is CASSLDGQGLDGYTF. The CDR3 DNA reads as TGTGCCAGCAGCTTGGATGGACAGGGGCTTGATGGCTACACCTTC. Based on the CDR3 plus reference TRBV5-4 and TRBJ1-2, the full variable domain is ETGVTQSPTHLIKTRGQQVTLRCSSQSGHNTVSWYQQALGQGPQFIFQYYREEENGRGNFPPRFSGLQFPNYSSELNVNALELDDSALYLCASSLDGQGLDGYTFGSGTRLTVV.

This sequence joins TRBV7-2 and TRBJ1-4; D gene uncertain. This CDR3 region has 15 residues. V was trimmed by 2 bases and J by 6 bases, leaving 13 bases between them. Germline V CDR1 and CDR2: SGHTA, FQGNSA. The CDR3 spells CASSLLRQVDEKLFF. In DNA, the CDR3 is TGTGCCAGCAGCTTACTTCGGCAGGTAGATGAAAAACTGTTTTTT.

The chain recombines TRBV6-5 with TRBJ1-2; no definite D call. Germline CDR1 MNHEY, CDR2 SVGAGI. V was pared by 5 bases and J by 5 bases, with 6 bases between. The CDR3 has 11 amino acids. The CDR3 coding sequence is TGTGCCAGCAGTCCCGAGTATGGCTACACCTTC. Translating it yields CASSPEYGYTF.

The chain joins TRBV29-1 to TRBJ2-3; TRBD1 aligns across 10 bases. The germline gives CDR1 SQVTM, CDR2 ANQGSEA. The CDR3 extends over 14 amino acids. The trim removed 7 bases at V and 6 bases at J, leaving 10 bases unmatched. CDR3 coding DNA: TGCAGCGCCCTGACAGGGGGCACTTCGGATACGCAGTATTTT. It yields the protein CSALTGGTSDTQYF.

This clone showed up just a few times. The chain carries TRBV6-4 and TRBJ2-1, with TRBD1 matching over 7 bases. Germline CDR1 is MRHNA and CDR2 is SNTAGT. Trimming took 8 bases from V and 0 from J; bases not matched to a gene: 4. The CDR3 covers 14 residues. CDR3 nucleotides: TGTGCCAGCCGGGGACAGAGCTCCTACAATGAGCAGTTCTTC. It specifies CASRGQSSYNEQFF.

This chain links TRBV6-5 with TRBJ1-2; TRBD1 aligns across 7 bases. This CDR3 contains 15 residues. The germline CDR1 and CDR2 sequences are MNHEY and SVGAGI. V shed 6 bases and J 3 bases; nucleotides not matched to a gene: 10. The CDR3 bases are TGTGCCAGCAGACACGACAGGGCTTCCGACTATGGCTACACCTTC. Protein: CASRHDRASDYGYTF.

In this sample, this clone turned up once. This chain uses TRBV30 with TRBJ2-7; maybe TRBD1 (6 bases). Trimming took off 3 bases at V and 6 bases at J, with 15 bases between the two ends. CDR1 GTSNPN and CDR2 SVGIG come from the germline V gene (reference sequence). The CDR3 extends over 13 amino acids. CDR3 loop: CAWRRSSGAEQYF. CDR3 in DNA: TGTGCCTGGAGGCGGAGCTCAGGGGCCGAGCAGTACTTC. Full variable domain (remainder filled in from reference TRBV30 and TRBJ2-7): SQTIHQWPATLVQPVGSPLSLECTVEGTSNPNLYWYRQAAGRGLQLLFYSVGIGQISSEVPQNLSASRPQDRQFILSSKKLLLSDSGFYLCAWRRSSGAEQYFGPGTRLTVT.

The chain is built from TRBV7-2 and TRBJ2-2; D may be TRBD2 (6 bases). Germline CDR1 is SGHTA and CDR2 is FQGNSA. The ends were cut back, 5 bases at V and 6 bases at J, with 16 bases in the middle. This CDR3 region has 15 residues. The CDR3: CASSRREAGAGELFF. DNA for the CDR3: TGTGCCAGCAGCCGTAGGGAGGCGGGTGCCGGGGAGCTGTTTTTT.

J is TRBJ2-2 and V is TRBV7-2, with D maybe TRBD1 (6 bases). There are 17 residues in the CDR3. Germline CDR1 and CDR2: SGHTA and FQGNSA. V was cut by 1 base and J by 4 bases, with 16 bases left in between. The CDR3 reads CASSLVQGLRGTGELFF. DNA of the CDR3: TGTGCCAGCAGCTTAGTTCAGGGGTTGAGGGGCACCGGGGAGCTGTTTTTT. The variable domain in full, with the rest retrieved from reference TRBV7-2 and TRBJ2-2, is GAGVSQSPSNKVTEKGKDVELRCDPISGHTALYWYRQSLGQGLEFLIYFQGNSAPDKSGLPSDRFSAERTGGSVSTLTIQRTQQEDSAVYLCASSLVQGLRGTGELFFGEGSRLTVL.

This clone was observed a single time. V gene TRBV6-1 combines with J gene TRBJ1-3, with a weak D call TRBD1 (6 bases). The CDR3 runs 13 residues. Trimming cost V 5 bases and J 9 bases, with 14 bases left between them. Germline loops: CDR1 MNHNS, CDR2 SASEGT. DNA of the CDR3: TGTGCCAGCAGTTTCGAGACAGGCGTCACCATATATTTT. This encodes CASSFETGVTIYF.

This sequence joins TRBV5-6 and TRBJ1-1; TRBD1 matches at 9 bases. Germline CDR1 SGHDT, CDR2 YYEEEE. With V trimmed by 0 bases and J by 11 bases, 11 bases remained unmatched. The CDR3 is made up of 15 amino acids. CDR3 residues: CASSLAVTGGVDAFF. CDR3 DNA sequence: TGTGCCAGCAGCTTGGCCGTAACAGGGGGCGTTGACGCTTTCTTT.